These T cell receptor beta chains were read from a single sample in a study of Ad26.COV2.S vaccination and SARS-CoV-2 variants. The repertoire was sequenced with immunoSEQ multiplex PCR; TCRdb's copy has only in-frame clones and lacks some. Of hundreds of thousands of clones listed, 86% are singletons. Sample: peripheral blood, taken in a trial of Ad26.COV2.S vaccine versus placebo. The receptors come from a person aged 18-65 years who received the Ad26.COV2.S COVID-19 vaccine or a placebo. Each CDR3 is given with its conserved first and last residue. The D gene is left open where the match is weak. The size field is filled for only some rows; it gives once, few, many or a size class.

clone size,J gene,V gene,D gene,CDR3 protein,CDR3 DNA
few,TRBJ2-2,TRBV5-1,NA,CASSLVRVTGELFF,TGCGCCAGCAGCTTGGTACGGGTTACCGGGGAGCTGTTTTTT
once,TRBJ2-1,TRBV4-3,NA,CASSQDRHEQFF,TGCGCCAGCAGCCAAGATCGGCATGAGCAGTTCTTC
NA,TRBJ2-1,TRBV6-2/TRBV6-3,TRBD2,CASSHLGGRAPNEQFF,TGTGCCAGCAGCCACCTTGGTGGGAGGGCCCCCAATGAGCAGTTCTTC
NA,TRBJ1-1,TRBV11-3,NA,CASSLTGNTEAFF,TGTGCCAGCAGCTTGACTGGAAACACTGAAGCTTTCTTT
NA,TRBJ2-7,TRBV2,NA,CASCMSDEQYF,TGTGCCAGCTGTATGTCAGACGAGCAGTACTTC
NA,TRBJ2-3,TRBV6-5,NA,CASRSRPRVDTQYF,TGTGCCAGCAGATCGCGTCCCCGGGTAGATACGCAGTATTTT
NA,TRBJ1-5,TRBV15,TRBD1,CAASRLGTGRSNQPQHF,TGTGCCGCCAGCAGGCTCGGGACAGGGAGAAGCAATCAGCCCCAGCATTTT
once,TRBJ2-4,TRBV5-1,NA,CASSLVSGTGDAKNIQYF,TGCGCCAGCAGCTTGGTTTCCGGGACTGGGGACGCCAAAAACATTCAGTACTTC
NA,TRBJ1-2,TRBV7-2,NA,CASSPPSGSFYGYTF,TGTGCCAGCAGCCCTCCCAGTGGCAGTTTCTATGGCTACACCTTC
NA,TRBJ1-2,TRBV6-5,NA,CASTAVGGYGYTF,TGTGCCAGCACCGCAGTAGGCGGTTATGGCTACACCTTC
few,TRBJ1-1,TRBV12-3/TRBV12-4,NA,CATLRWTEAFF,TGTGCCACCCTCCGGTGGACTGAAGCTTTCTTT
NA,TRBJ1-5,TRBV6-2/TRBV6-3,NA,CASSYSRGRSNQPQHF,TGTGCCAGCAGTTACTCCAGAGGGCGCAGCAATCAGCCCCAGCATTTT
many,TRBJ2-2,TRBV3-1/TRBV3-2,TRBD2,CASSQVLLAGGTGELFF,TGTGCCAGCAGCCAAGTTTTACTAGCGGGAGGCACCGGGGAGCTGTTTTTT
once,TRBJ2-3,TRBV6-5,NA,CASTTNSAGTDTQYF,TGTGCCAGCACCACGAACTCTGCAGGGACAGATACGCAGTATTTT
NA,TRBJ1-2,TRBV6-1,NA,CASSEVANYGYTF,TGTGCCAGCAGTGAAGTGGCTAACTATGGCTACACCTTC
NA,TRBJ1-3,TRBV28,NA,CASSLSRRGGNTIYF,TGTGCCAGCAGTTTGTCCCGGCGGGGTGGAAACACCATATATTTT
once,TRBJ1-5,TRBV24-1,NA,CATSDRDSTNNQPQHF,TGTGCCACCAGTGATAGGGACTCAACTAACAATCAGCCCCAGCATTTT
NA,TRBJ1-4,TRBV28,NA,CASSSGAKREKLFF,TGTGCCAGCAGTTCCGGGGCCAAGCGGGAAAAACTGTTTTTT
NA,TRBJ1-6,TRBV6-5,NA,CASSTDSSYNSPLHF,TGTGCCAGCAGTACGGACAGCTCCTATAATTCACCCCTCCACTTT
NA,TRBJ1-1,TRBV28,NA,CASSSGGQFDTEAFF,TGTGCCAGCAGTAGTGGAGGGCAGTTTGACACTGAAGCTTTCTTT
NA,TRBJ2-7,TRBV6-5,NA,CASRTGTTASYEQYF,TGTGCCAGCAGGACCGGGACGACGGCTTCCTACGAGCAGTACTTC
NA,TRBJ2-1,TRBV19,TRBD2,CASSLRLAGGPGNEQFF,TGTGCCAGTAGTTTGAGACTAGCGGGGGGGCCGGGCAATGAGCAGTTCTTC
NA,TRBJ1-5,TRBV4-2,TRBD1,CASSDRDNSNQPQHF,TGTGCCAGCAGCGACAGGGATAATAGCAATCAGCCCCAGCATTTT
NA,TRBJ2-7,TRBV5-1,TRBD2,CASSPGLAINEQYF,TGCGCCAGCAGCCCGGGACTAGCGATAAACGAGCAGTACTTC
NA,TRBJ2-1,TRBV7-2,NA,CASRPRLGSSYNEQFF,TGTGCCAGCAGGCCAAGACTAGGGAGCTCCTACAATGAGCAGTTCTTC
NA,TRBJ1-5,TRBV20-1,TRBD1,CSASSNRGGNQPQHF,TGCAGTGCTAGTTCTAACAGGGGAGGCAATCAGCCCCAGCATTTT
NA,TRBJ2-2,TRBV4-3,NA,CASSPQAEATGELFF,TGCGCCAGCAGCCCCCAAGCGGAGGCCACCGGGGAGCTGTTTTTT
once,TRBJ1-1,TRBV10-2,NA,CASSESTVNTEAFF,TGCGCCAGCAGTGAATCGACAGTGAACACTGAAGCTTTCTTT
NA,TRBJ1-2,TRBV6-5,NA,CASSYGANYGYTF,TGTGCCAGCAGTTATGGCGCTAACTATGGCTACACCTTC
NA,TRBJ2-5,TRBV7-2,NA,CASSLAPGGQETQYF,TGTGCCAGCAGCTTAGCGCCCGGGGGCCAAGAGACCCAGTACTTC
few,TRBJ1-6,TRBV4-3,NA,CASSQLSAGTSYNSPLHF,TGCGCCAGCAGCCAGCTATCAGCTGGTACCTCCTATAATTCACCCCTCCACTTT
NA,TRBJ2-5,TRBV5-1,NA,CASSLEGLGQETQYF,TGCGCCAGCAGCTTGGAGGGACTGGGCCAAGAGACCCAGTACTTC
NA,TRBJ2-3,TRBV5-1,TRBD2,CASSEGGQPNTQYF,TGCGCCAGCAGCGAGGGAGGGCAACCAAATACGCAGTATTTT
NA,TRBJ2-7,TRBV7-2,NA,CASSLGQVAAYEQYF,TGTGCCAGCAGCTTAGGACAGGTCGCAGCCTACGAGCAGTACTTC
NA,TRBJ2-5,TRBV7-9,NA,CASTLNAETQYF,TGTGCCAGCACCCTTAATGCGGAGACCCAGTACTTC
NA,TRBJ1-1,TRBV18,NA,CASSPSESFEAFF,TGTGCCAGCTCACCGTCCGAAAGCTTTGAAGCTTTCTTT
NA,TRBJ2-7,TRBV7-9,NA,CASSFLDEQYF,TGTGCCAGCAGCTTCTTAGACGAGCAGTACTTC
NA,TRBJ2-7,TRBV7-2,NA,CASSPQGGPYEQYF,TGTGCCAGCAGCCCCCAAGGAGGGCCCTACGAGCAGTACTTC
NA,TRBJ1-6,TRBV6-2/TRBV6-3,TRBD1,CASSSQGANSPLHF,TGTGCCAGCAGTTCACAGGGGGCTAATTCACCCCTCCACTTT
NA,TRBJ1-1,TRBV2,NA,CASSELGSYEAFF,TGTGCCAGCAGTGAACTGGGCTCTTATGAAGCTTTCTTT
NA,TRBJ2-1,TRBV5-4,NA,CASSLVGGSYNEQFF,TGTGCCAGCAGCTTGGTTGGGGGCTCCTACAATGAGCAGTTCTTC
NA,TRBJ2-7,TRBV6-2/TRBV6-3,NA,CASSYSTFQYF,TGTGCCAGCAGTTACTCGACATTCCAGTACTTC
once,TRBJ2-5,TRBV4-3,TRBD1,CASSQSGQPGGETQYF,TGCGCCAGCAGCCAATCGGGACAGCCTGGAGGAGAGACCCAGTACTTC
NA,TRBJ1-5,TRBV28,NA,CASKGTTDLSQPQHF,TGTGCCAGCAAAGGCACCACGGACCTTTCTCAGCCCCAGCATTTT
once,TRBJ2-7,TRBV28,NA,CASSPPTYEQYF,TGTGCCAGCAGCCCCCCCACCTACGAGCAGTACTTC
NA,TRBJ1-2,TRBV15,NA,CATSNTDRDTRLYGYTF,TGTGCCACCAGCAATACTGACCGGGACACACGTCTCTATGGCTACACCTTC
few,TRBJ2-5,TRBV3-1/TRBV3-2,TRBD2,CASSRGKREMGETQYF,TGTGCCAGCAGCCGAGGGAAGCGGGAGATGGGAGAGACCCAGTACTTC
NA,TRBJ2-7,TRBV5-1,NA,CASSLQGYEQYF,TGCGCCAGCAGCTTACAGGGCTACGAGCAGTACTTC
NA,TRBJ2-1,TRBV5-8,TRBD1,CASSLGMDRVSNEQFF,TGTGCCAGCAGCTTGGGTATGGACAGGGTCAGCAATGAGCAGTTCTTC
NA,TRBJ1-2,TRBV6-5,NA,CASSYVSVRGDYGYTF,TGTGCCAGCAGTTACGTTTCGGTACGGGGGGATTATGGCTACACCTTC
NA,TRBJ2-1,TRBV19,NA,CASSIAKGSSWLFF,TGTGCCAGTAGTATAGCCAAAGGCAGCTCTTGGTTGTTCTTC
NA,TRBJ1-5,TRBV29-1,NA,CSVRMALGQPQHF,TGCAGCGTAAGGATGGCCCTTGGTCAGCCCCAGCATTTT
NA,TRBJ2-7,TRBV5-1,NA,CASSSAYEQYF,TGCGCCAGCAGCTCGGCCTACGAGCAGTACTTC
once,TRBJ2-3,TRBV18,NA,CASRRENQRDTQYF,TGTGCCAGCCGCAGGGAGAACCAGAGAGATACGCAGTATTTT
NA,TRBJ1-5,TRBV5-1,TRBD1,CASSLGETGHNQPQHF,TGCGCCAGCAGCTTGGGGGAGACAGGGCACAATCAGCCCCAGCATTTT
NA,TRBJ2-7,TRBV6-5,TRBD2,CASGTSLSYEQYF,TGTGCCAGCGGGACTAGTTTGTCCTACGAGCAGTACTTC